This T cell receptor (beta chain) stems from a study of cytomegalovirus exposure and HLA in healthy donors. For this clone: Antigen unknown.

A multiplex PCR was run with 60 Vbeta primers and 13 Jbeta primers. The protocol was immunoSEQ multiplex PCR, while the TCRdb copy is restricted to in-frame clones and leaves out a portion. The profile shows over 100,000 clones, about four fifths of them singletons. In germline, CDR1 is SGDLS, CDR2 YYNGEE. The CDR3 spans 13 residues. The V segment lost 7 bases and the J segment 2 bases; nucleotides outside the gene matches: 4. Study-wide results and caveats: A later examination showed that TCR association rates differed by HLA locus, with DRB1 most and HLA-C fewest. The productive fraction for most TCR beta V segments was about 90% or about 30% in an earlier analysis. Reportedly, TCR beta sequences accurately predicted HLA-A and HLA-B alleles in most subjects.

The chain links TRBV9 to TRBJ2-3; the match to TRBD1 covers 7 bases. This clonotype was obtained from a male donor in good health and CMV-seronegative. Sequenced material: PBMCs. The CDR3 sequence: CASGQDLTDTQYF. For the CDR3, the DNA is TGTGCCAGCGGACAGGACCTCACAGATACGCAGTATTTT.